Below, 14 T cell receptor beta chains from the same sample are listed, as sequenced in a study of glioma-infiltrating T cells after dendritic cell vaccination. Sequencing used immunoSEQ multiplex PCR; TCRdb keeps in-frame clones, though not all of them. In the table there are tens of thousands of clones, approximately 82% of which are singletons. The sample in question was blood, obtained before dendritic cell vaccination. These receptors were collected from a human donor with glioblastoma.

This sequence joins TRBV13 and TRBJ2-3, with a weak D call TRBD2 (6 bases). Trimming removed 1 base from V and 0 bases from J, with 11 bases in between. Germline V gene sequence: CDR1 PRHDT, CDR2 FYEKMQ (reference sequence). This CDR3 spans 16 amino acids. The CDR3 spells CASSLVGGSSTDTQYF. Here the CDR3 DNA reads TGTGCCAGCAGCTTAGTTGGGGGGTCTAGCACAGATACGCAGTATTTT.

V gene TRBV10-3 combines with J gene TRBJ1-6; TRBD1 matches at 9 bases. CDR1 ENHRY and CDR2 SYGVKD come from the germline V gene. V trimming: 8 bases; J trimming: 7 bases; junction bases outside the gene matches: 6. The CDR3 length is 14 residues. The CDR3 bases are TGTGCCATCTCGAACAGGGGGCTGAATTCACCCCTCCACTTT. Its translation is CAISNRGLNSPLHF.

V usage is TRBV28 and J usage is TRBJ2-1; 9 nucleotides match TRBD1. The CDR3 loop spans 16 amino acids. From germline, CDR1 is MDHEN and CDR2 SYDVKM. The V gene end was trimmed by 6 bases and the J gene end by 6 bases; junction bases not matched to a gene: 12. In DNA form, the CDR3 reads TGTGCCAGCAGCCCCATTGGACAGGGGCCGTTCAATGAGCAGTTCTTC. This translates into CASSPIGQGPFNEQFF.

This CDR3 reads CASESREQFF. The DNA for the CDR3 is TGTGCCAGCGAAAGTCGGGAGCAGTTCTTC. The genes are TRBV25-1 and TRBJ2-1; D uncertain. Germline CDR1 reads MGHDK; CDR2 reads SYGVNS. The CDR3 covers 10 residues. Trimming cost V 8 bases and J 10 bases, with 9 bases left between them.

The chain couples TRBV5-5 to TRBJ2-7, with D possibly TRBD2 on 6 matching bases. The CDR3 is 14 amino acids. Trimming shortened V by 4 bases and J by 3 bases, and 14 bases separated the two germline ends. The germline V gene has CDR1 SGHKS and CDR2 YYEKEE (reference sequence). The CDR3 sequence: CASSARLEIYEQYF. CDR3 in DNA: TGTGCCAGCAGCGCCAGACTAGAGATCTACGAGCAGTACTTC.

V usage is TRBV9 and J usage is TRBJ2-3; 10 positions agree with TRBD2. Germline CDR1 reads SGDLS; CDR2 reads YYNGEE. The CDR3 loop spans 15 amino acids. The J segment lost 1 base and the V segment lost 3 bases, leaving 2 bases of the junction unmatched. The CDR3 nucleotides are TGTGCCAGCAGCGCTAGCGGGGGTCGCACAGATACGCAGTATTTT. It codes for CASSASGGRTDTQYF.

The rearrangement uses TRBV7-8 and TRBJ2-1; D gene uncertain. The CDR3 runs to 11 residues. Germline CDR1 reads SGHVS; CDR2 reads FQNEAQ. V dropped 0 bases and J dropped 10 bases, with 4 bases sitting between them. DNA for the CDR3: TGTGCCAGCAGCTTAGCTGGCGAGCAGTTCTTC. Translated: CASSLAGEQFF. The whole variable domain, remainder taken from reference TRBV7-8 and TRBJ2-1, is GAGVSQSPRYKVAKRGQDVALRCDPISGHVSLFWYQQALGQGPEFLTYFQNEAQLDKSGLPSDRFFAERPEGSVSTLKIQRTQQEDSAVYLCASSLAGEQFFGPGTRLTVL.

The CDR3 DNA follows: TGTGCCAGCAGCTTAGACAGACCTGAGCAGTTCTTC. This translates into CASSLDRPEQFF. The chain couples TRBV7-9 to TRBJ2-1; no clear D. The germline V and J ends were trimmed by 1 base and 9 bases, with 7 bases remaining between them. The germline V gene has CDR1 SEHNR and CDR2 FQNEAQ (reference sequence). The CDR3 is made up of 12 amino acids.

This clone was seen once. V is TRBV10-2 and J is TRBJ1-2; D perhaps matches TRBD1 (6 bases). Germline V lookup: CDR1 WSHSY, CDR2 SAAADI. This CDR3 is built from 16 residues. V lost 6 bases to trimming and J lost 5 bases, with 22 bases between them. CDR3 residues: CASREQGVGQLYGYTF. The CDR3 region has the DNA TGCGCCAGCAGAGAACAGGGTGTAGGACAACTATATGGCTACACCTTC.

The chain joins TRBV7-3 to TRBJ2-2; D might be TRBD2 (6 bases). Germline CDR1 reads SGHTA; CDR2 reads FQGTGA. This CDR3 is built from 13 residues. V was cut by 4 bases and J by 7 bases, with 10 bases left in between. The CDR3 DNA reads as TGTGCCAGCAGCTCGGGGGTGGACGGGGAGCTGTTTTTT. Protein product: CASSSGVDGELFF. Full variable domain (missing parts from reference TRBV7-3 and TRBJ2-2): GAGVSQTPSNKVTEKGKYVELRCDPISGHTALYWYRQSLGQGPEFLIYFQGTGAADDSGLPNDRFFAVRPEGSVSTLKIQRTERGDSAVYLCASSSGVDGELFFGEGSRLTVL.

The chain is built from TRBV4-2 and TRBJ2-7, with TRBD1 as a possible D gene (5 bases). V lost 3 bases, J lost 4 bases, and 7 bases lay in between. CDR1 and CDR2 from the germline V gene are LGHNA and YNFKEQ. The CDR3 covers 12 residues. The CDR3 sequence: CASSQNRYEQYF. CDR3 bases: TGTGCCAGCAGCCAGAACAGGTACGAGCAGTACTTC.

This chain joins TRBV9 and TRBJ1-1, with 7 positions matching TRBD1. This CDR3 has 16 residues. Germline CDR1 is SGDLS and CDR2 is YYNGEE. V lost 4 bases, J lost 6 bases, and 15 bases stayed unmatched. The CDR3 DNA is TGTGCCAGCAGCCCAGGCGTCGGGACAGCTGGGCCTGAAGCTTTCTTT. This codes for CASSPGVGTAGPEAFF.

V usage is TRBV4-3 and J usage is TRBJ1-2; D gene ambiguous. The V and J ends lost 0 bases and 7 bases respectively, with 18 bases between them. Germline loops: CDR1 LGHNA, CDR2 YSLEER. The CDR3 sequence is 16 residues long. The CDR3 spells CASSQDYGTVLGGYTF. The CDR3 region has the DNA TGCGCCAGCAGCCAAGATTACGGTACTGTACTCGGTGGCTACACCTTC.

The rearrangement joins TRBV14 to TRBJ1-4, with D unclear. The CDR3 covers 15 residues. Trimming shortened V by 4 bases and J by 4 bases, and 13 bases separated the two germline ends. Looked up from germline, CDR1 is SGHDN and CDR2 is FVKESK. For the CDR3, the DNA is TGTGCCAGCAGCCGGCGCATGGGCGATAATGAAAAACTGTTTTTT. Protein sequence: CASSRRMGDNEKLFF.